This section outlines one T cell receptor beta chain sequence together with its context. Antigen specificity is unknown. The PCR contained 60 Vbeta and 13 Jbeta primers. This table comes from immunoSEQ multiplex PCR, and its TCRdb copy is limited to in-frame clones, with some not included. Here the sample spans around 150,000 clones, about 88% being singletons. CDR1 is WSHSY, CDR2 SAAADI, per germline. The V and J ends lost 3 bases and 5 bases respectively, with 14 bases between them. The CDR3 has 14 amino acids. This entry belongs to a study of cytomegalovirus exposure and HLA in healthy donors. The wider study: From 150 million to 200 million T cells, an earlier analysis saw 100 million to 140 million unique TCR beta sequences.

Overall study findings and caveats: Most subjects' HLA-A and HLA-B alleles were reportedly predicted from TCR beta sequences.

Sequenced sample: PBMCs. The V call is TRBV10-2, the J call TRBJ2-7; perhaps TRBD1 as D (6 bases). The source of this sequence is a woman between 18 and 29 years old in good health and CMV-seronegative. In DNA, the CDR3 is TGCGCCAGCAGTGAAGCAGGGGTTACCCACGAGCAGTACTTC. This encodes CASSEAGVTHEQYF.